These T cell receptor beta chains were read from a single sample in a study of blood T cell repertoires in COVID-19. TCRdb's copy holds only in-frame clones and misses some; the assay was immunoSEQ multiplex PCR. The sample carries over 200,000 clones, 75% to 85% recorded once. The sample taken for sequencing was peripheral blood. The source is a young woman with COVID-19, enrolled during active disease. Each CDR3 is given with its conserved first and last residue. Fields, in order: CDR3 protein, CDR3 DNA, CDR3 length, D gene, clone size, V gene, J gene. The D gene is left open where the match is weak. The size entry is marked missing in some rows and otherwise reads once, few, many or a size class.

CASSPGTGWSTDTQYF	TGTGCCAGCAGCCCCGGGACAGGGTGGAGCACAGATACGCAGTATTTT	16	TRBD1	once	TRBV3-1/TRBV3-2	TRBJ2-3
CASSTRDRGRDGDTQYF	TGTGCCAGCAGCACCCGGGACAGGGGGCGCGACGGAGATACGCAGTATTTT	17	TRBD1	.	TRBV4-2	TRBJ2-3
CASSLAGVRLMGYEQYF	TGTGCCAGCAGTCTAGCGGGAGTCAGATTGATGGGGTACGAGCAGTACTTC	17	TRBD2	once	TRBV6-2/TRBV6-3	TRBJ2-7
CASTIMAASGGNEQFF	TGTGCCAGCACCATAATGGCGGCTAGCGGGGGGAATGAGCAGTTCTTC	16	TRBD2	.	TRBV5-5	TRBJ2-1
CASRGGTGENQPQHF	TGTGCCAGCAGAGGGGGGACAGGGGAAAATCAGCCCCAGCATTTT	15	TRBD1	.	TRBV6-5	TRBJ1-5
CASSFGGDGAEAFF	TGTGCCAGCAGCTTCGGAGGGGATGGGGCTGAAGCTTTCTTT	14	.	.	TRBV13	TRBJ1-1
CASSVGVVGQGTKTQYF	TGTGCCAGCAGCGTAGGAGTAGTAGGACAGGGGACCAAGACCCAGTACTTC	17	TRBD1	.	TRBV9	TRBJ2-5
CASSHSRLPHEKLFF	TGCGCCAGCAGCCACTCCAGGTTGCCCCATGAAAAACTGTTTTTT	15	.	.	TRBV4-3	TRBJ1-4
CASSGSGSNQPQHF	TGTGCCAGCAGCGGTTCCGGGAGCAATCAGCCCCAGCATTTT	14	.	once	TRBV11-2	TRBJ1-5
CASSSLPIAGLAGVGETQYF	TGCGCCAGCAGTTCTCTACCAATCGCGGGACTAGCGGGAGTGGGGGAGACCCAGTACTTC	20	TRBD2	.	TRBV5-1	TRBJ2-5